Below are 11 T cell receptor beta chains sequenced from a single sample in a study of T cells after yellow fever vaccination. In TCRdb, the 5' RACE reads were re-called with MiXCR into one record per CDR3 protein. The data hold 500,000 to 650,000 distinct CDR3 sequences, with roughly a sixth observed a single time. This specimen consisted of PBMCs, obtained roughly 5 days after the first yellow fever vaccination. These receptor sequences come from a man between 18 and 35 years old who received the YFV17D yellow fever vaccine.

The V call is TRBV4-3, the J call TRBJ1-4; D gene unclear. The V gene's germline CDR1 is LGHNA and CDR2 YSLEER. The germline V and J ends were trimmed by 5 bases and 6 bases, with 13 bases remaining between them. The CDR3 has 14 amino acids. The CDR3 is CASSARGRDEKLFF. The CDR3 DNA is TGCGCCAGCAGCGCCAGAGGACGTGATGAAAAACTGTTTTTT.

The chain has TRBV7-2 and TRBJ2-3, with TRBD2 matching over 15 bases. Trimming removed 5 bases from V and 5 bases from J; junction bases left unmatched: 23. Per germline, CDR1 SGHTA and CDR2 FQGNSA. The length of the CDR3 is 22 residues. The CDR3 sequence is CASSAPHYGLAGGPGARDTQYF. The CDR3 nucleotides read TGTGCCAGCAGCGCCCCCCATTACGGACTAGCGGGGGGGCCAGGGGCGAGAGATACGCAGTATTTT. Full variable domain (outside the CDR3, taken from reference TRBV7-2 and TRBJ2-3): GAGVSQSPSNKVTEKGKDVELRCDPISGHTALYWYRQSLGQGLEFLIYFQGNSAPDKSGLPSDRFSAERTGGSVSTLTIQRTQQEDSAVYLCASSAPHYGLAGGPGARDTQYFGPGTRLTVL.

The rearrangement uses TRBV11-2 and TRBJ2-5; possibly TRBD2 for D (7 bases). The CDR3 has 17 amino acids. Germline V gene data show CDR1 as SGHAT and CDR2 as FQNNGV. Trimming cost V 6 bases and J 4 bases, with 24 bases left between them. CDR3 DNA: TGTGCCAGCAGAGACTTTAAACGGGGGGCCAGGGGAGAGACCCAGTACTTC. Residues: CASRDFKRGARGETQYF.

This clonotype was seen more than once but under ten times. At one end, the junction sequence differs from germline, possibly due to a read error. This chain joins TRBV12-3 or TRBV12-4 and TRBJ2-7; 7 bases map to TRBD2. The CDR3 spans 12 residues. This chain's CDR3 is CASSFREVGHSF. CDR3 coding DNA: TGTGCCAGCAGTTTTCGGGAGGTCGGACACTCCTTC.

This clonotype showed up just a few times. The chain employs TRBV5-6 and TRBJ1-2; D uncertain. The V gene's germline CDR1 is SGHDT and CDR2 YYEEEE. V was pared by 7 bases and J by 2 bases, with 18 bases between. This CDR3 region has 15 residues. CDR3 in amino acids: CASGPTLTENYGYTF. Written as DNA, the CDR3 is TGTGCCAGCGGCCCTACTCTGACCGAGAACTATGGCTACACCTTC.

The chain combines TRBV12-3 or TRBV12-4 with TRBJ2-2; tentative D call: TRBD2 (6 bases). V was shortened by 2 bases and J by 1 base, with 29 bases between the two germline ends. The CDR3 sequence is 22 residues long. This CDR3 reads CASSLLMGGSGLDGVNTGELFF. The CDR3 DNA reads TGTGCCAGCAGTTTACTCATGGGGGGATCTGGGTTGGATGGAGTGAACACCGGGGAGCTGTTTTTT.

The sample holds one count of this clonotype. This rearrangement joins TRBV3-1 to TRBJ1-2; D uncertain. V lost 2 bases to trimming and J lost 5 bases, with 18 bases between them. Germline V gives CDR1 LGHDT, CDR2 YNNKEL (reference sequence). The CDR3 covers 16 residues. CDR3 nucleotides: TGTGCCAGCAGCCAATCCCAACAGTACGGGGTTTATGGCTACACCTTC. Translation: CASSQSQQYGVYGYTF.

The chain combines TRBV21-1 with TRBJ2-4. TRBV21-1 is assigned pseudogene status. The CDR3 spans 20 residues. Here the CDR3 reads CASSKVIQARRMLAKNIQYF. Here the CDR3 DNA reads TGTGCCAGCAGCAAAGTTATCCAGGCTCGTCGAATGCTAGCCAAAAACATTCAGTACTTC.

The CDR3 sequence is CASRTESNQPQHF. CDR3 nucleotide sequence: TGTGCCAGCAGGACAGAAAGCAATCAGCCCCAGCATTTT. The chain links TRBV6-6 to TRBJ1-5; TRBD1 might be the D (5 bases). CDR1 is MNHNY and CDR2 is SVGAGI in the germline V gene (reference sequence). The CDR3 runs 13 residues. Trimming shortened V by 6 bases and J by 1 base, and 7 bases separated the two germline ends.

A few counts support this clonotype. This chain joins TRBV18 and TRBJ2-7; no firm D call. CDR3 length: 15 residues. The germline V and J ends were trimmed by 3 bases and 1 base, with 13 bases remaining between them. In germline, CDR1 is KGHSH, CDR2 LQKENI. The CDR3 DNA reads TGTGCCAGCTCACCTCCCGGGTCTTCTTCCTACGAGCAGTACGTC. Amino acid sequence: CASSPPGSSSYEQYV.

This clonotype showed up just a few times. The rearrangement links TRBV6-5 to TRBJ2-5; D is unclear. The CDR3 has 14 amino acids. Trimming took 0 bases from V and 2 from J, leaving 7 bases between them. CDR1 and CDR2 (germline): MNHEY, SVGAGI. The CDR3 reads CASSYSARQETQYF. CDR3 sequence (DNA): TGTGCCAGCAGTTACTCTGCCAGGCAAGAGACCCAGTACTTC.